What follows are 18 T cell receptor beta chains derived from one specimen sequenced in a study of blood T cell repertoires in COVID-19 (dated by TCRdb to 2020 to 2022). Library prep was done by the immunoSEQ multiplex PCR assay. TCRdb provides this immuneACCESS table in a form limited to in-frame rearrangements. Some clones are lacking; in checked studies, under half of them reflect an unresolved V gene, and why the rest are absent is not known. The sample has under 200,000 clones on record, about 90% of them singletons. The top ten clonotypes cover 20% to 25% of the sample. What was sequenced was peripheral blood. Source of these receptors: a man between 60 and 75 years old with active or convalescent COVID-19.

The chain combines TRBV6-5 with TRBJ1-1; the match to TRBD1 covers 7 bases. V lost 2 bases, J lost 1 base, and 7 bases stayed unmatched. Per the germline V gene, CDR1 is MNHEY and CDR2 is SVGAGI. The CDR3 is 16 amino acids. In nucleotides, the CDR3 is TGTGCCAGCAGTTACAAACAGGGGAGATGGAACACTGAAGCTTTCTTT. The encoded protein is CASSYKQGRWNTEAFF.

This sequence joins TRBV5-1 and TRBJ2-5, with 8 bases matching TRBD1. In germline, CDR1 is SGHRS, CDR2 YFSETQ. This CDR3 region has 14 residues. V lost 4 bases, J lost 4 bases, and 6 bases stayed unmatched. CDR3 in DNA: TGCGCCAGCAGCCCTCGGACAGGGAGAGAGACCCAGTACTTC. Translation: CASSPRTGRETQYF.

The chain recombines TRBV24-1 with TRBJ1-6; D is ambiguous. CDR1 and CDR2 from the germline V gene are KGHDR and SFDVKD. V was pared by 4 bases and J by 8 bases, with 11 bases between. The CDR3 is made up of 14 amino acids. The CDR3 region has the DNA TGTGCCACCAGTGAGCAACCGGTTGATTCACCCCTCCACTTT. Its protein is CATSEQPVDSPLHF.

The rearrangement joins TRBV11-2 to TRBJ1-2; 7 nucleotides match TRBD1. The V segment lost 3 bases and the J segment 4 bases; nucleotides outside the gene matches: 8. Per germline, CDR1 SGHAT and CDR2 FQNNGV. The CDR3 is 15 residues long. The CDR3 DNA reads TGTGCCAGCAGCTTGAGCCGGGACAGCAGCTATGGCTACACCTTC. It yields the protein CASSLSRDSSYGYTF.

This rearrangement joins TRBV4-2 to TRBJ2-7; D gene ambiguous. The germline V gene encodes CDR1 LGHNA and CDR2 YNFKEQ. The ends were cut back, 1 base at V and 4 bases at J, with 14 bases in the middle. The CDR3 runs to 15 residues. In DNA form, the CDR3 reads TGTGCCAGCAGCCAAGTGATAGAGCTTCCGTACGAGCAGTACTTC. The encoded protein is CASSQVIELPYEQYF.

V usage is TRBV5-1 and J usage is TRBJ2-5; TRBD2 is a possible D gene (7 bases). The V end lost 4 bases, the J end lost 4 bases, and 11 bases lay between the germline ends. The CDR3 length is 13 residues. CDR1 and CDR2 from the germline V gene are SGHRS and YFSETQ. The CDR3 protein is CASSGGASETQYF. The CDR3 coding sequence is TGCGCCAGCAGCGGGGGGGCCTCAGAGACCCAGTACTTC.

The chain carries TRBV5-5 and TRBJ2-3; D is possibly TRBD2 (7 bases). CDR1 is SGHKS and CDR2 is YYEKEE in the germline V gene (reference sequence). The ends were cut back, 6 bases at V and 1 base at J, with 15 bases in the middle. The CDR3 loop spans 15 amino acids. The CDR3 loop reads CASTIGGAGTDTQYF. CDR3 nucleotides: TGTGCCAGCACCATTGGGGGGGCGGGCACAGATACGCAGTATTTT.

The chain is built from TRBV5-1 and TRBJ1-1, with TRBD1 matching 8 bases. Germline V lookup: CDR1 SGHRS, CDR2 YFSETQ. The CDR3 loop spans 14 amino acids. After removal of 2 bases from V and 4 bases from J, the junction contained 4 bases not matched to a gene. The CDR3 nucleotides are TGCGCCAGCAGCTTTCAGGGGGCCGGCACTGAAGCTTTCTTT. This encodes CASSFQGAGTEAFF. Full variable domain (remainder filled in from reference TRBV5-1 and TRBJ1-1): KAGVTQTPRYLIKTRGQQVTLSCSPISGHRSVSWYQQTPGQGLQFLFEYFSETQRNKGNFPGRFSGRQFSNSRSEMNVSTLELGDSALYLCASSFQGAGTEAFFGQGTRLTVV.

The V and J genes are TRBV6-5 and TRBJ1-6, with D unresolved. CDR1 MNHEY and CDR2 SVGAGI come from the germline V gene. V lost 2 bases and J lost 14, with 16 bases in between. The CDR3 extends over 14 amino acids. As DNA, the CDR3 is TGTGCCAGCAGTTACGCGAGCCCCGGTTCGGCCCTCCACTTT. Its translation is CASSYASPGSALHF.

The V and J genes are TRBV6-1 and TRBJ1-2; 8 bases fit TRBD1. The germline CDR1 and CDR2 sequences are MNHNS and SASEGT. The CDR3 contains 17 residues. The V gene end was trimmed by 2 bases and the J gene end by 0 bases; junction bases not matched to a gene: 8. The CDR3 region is CASSEFTGGEANYGYTF. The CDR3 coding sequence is TGTGCCAGCAGTGAATTTACAGGGGGAGAGGCTAACTATGGCTACACCTTC.

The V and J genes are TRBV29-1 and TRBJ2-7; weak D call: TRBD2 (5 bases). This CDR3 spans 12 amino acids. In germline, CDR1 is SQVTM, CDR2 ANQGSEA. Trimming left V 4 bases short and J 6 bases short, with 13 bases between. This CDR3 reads CSVGGLRSEQYF. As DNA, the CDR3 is TGCAGCGTTGGTGGACTCCGGTCCGAGCAGTACTTC.

Here the CDR3 DNA reads TGTGCCAGCAGCTTAGATTCCGTCTCTGGAAACACCATATATTTT. It yields the protein CASSLDSVSGNTIYF. The chain links TRBV7-2 to TRBJ1-3; D is uncertain. The germline V gene encodes CDR1 SGHTA and CDR2 FQGNSA. The CDR3 is made up of 15 amino acids. Trimming cost V 1 base and J 0 bases, with 7 bases left between them.

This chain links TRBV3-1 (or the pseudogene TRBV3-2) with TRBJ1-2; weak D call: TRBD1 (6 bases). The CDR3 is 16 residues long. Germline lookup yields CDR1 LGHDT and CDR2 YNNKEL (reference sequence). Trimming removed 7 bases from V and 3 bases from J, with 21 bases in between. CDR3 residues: CASTSKRGGIDYGYTF. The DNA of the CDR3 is TGTGCCAGCACCTCCAAAAGGGGGGGCATCGACTATGGCTACACCTTC.

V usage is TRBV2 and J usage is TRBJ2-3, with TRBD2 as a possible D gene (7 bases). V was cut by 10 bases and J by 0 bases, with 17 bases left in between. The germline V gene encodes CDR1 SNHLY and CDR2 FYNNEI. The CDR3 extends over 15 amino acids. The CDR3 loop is CATRRAGASTDTQYF. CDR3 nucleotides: TGTGCCACCCGGAGGGCGGGGGCTAGCACAGATACGCAGTATTTT. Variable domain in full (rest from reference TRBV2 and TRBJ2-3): EPEVTQTPSHQVTQMGQEVILRCVPISNHLYFYWYRQILGQKVEFLVSFYNNEISEKSEIFDDQFSVERPDGSNFTLKIRSTKLEDSAMYFCATRRAGASTDTQYFGPGTRLTVL.

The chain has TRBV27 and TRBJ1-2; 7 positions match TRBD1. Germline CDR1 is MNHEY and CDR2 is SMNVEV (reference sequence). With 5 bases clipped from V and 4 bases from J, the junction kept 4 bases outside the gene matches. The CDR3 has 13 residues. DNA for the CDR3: TGTGCCAGCAGTCCTAGACAGGGCTATGGCTACACCTTC. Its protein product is CASSPRQGYGYTF.

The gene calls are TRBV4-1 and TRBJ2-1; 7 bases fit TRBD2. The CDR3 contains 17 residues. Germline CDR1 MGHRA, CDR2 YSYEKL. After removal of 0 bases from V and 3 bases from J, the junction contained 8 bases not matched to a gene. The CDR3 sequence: CASSQDDLAARYNEQFF. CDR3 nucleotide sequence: TGCGCCAGCAGCCAAGATGACCTAGCGGCACGCTACAATGAGCAGTTCTTC.

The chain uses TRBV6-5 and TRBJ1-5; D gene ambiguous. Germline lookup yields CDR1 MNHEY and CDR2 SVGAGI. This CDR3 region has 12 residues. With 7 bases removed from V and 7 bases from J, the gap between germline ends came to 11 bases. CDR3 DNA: TGTGCCAGCACCACGGGAGACCAGCCCCAGCATTTT. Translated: CASTTGDQPQHF.

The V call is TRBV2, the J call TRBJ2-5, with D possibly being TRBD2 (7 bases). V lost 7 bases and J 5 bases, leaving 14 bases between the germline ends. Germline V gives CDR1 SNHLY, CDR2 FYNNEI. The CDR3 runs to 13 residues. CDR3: CASTLGRGETQYF. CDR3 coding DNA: TGTGCCAGCACCCTAGGGAGGGGGGAGACCCAGTACTTC.